Included here is one T cell receptor beta chain sequence, with context. The data stem from a study of blood T cell repertoires in COVID-19. The protocol was immunoSEQ multiplex PCR, while the TCRdb copy is restricted to in-frame clones and leaves out a portion. The sample includes 95,000 to 110,000 clones, about four fifths of them seen just once. What was sequenced was peripheral blood. This sequence was found in a human donor in a cohort sampled during active COVID-19.

As DNA, the CDR3 is TGTGCCAGCAGATATGAGGGAACCCGCACAGATACGCAGTATTTT. As protein: CASRYEGTRTDTQYF. The V and J genes are TRBV7-9 and TRBJ2-3, with D tentatively TRBD2 (5 bases). Trimming stripped 6 bases from V and 1 base from J, with 14 bases between. CDR3 length: 15 residues. CDR1 and CDR2 (germline): SEHNR, FQNEAQ (reference sequence).